This T cell receptor beta chain is drawn from a study of T cells in Graves' hyperthyroidism and ophthalmopathy. RNA transcripts provided the source from which TCR beta CDR3 regions were amplified. HTBI primers were employed in a first-round RT-PCR of the TCR CDR3. MiXCR, run by TCRdb on the multiplex PCR reads, gives a single entry per CDR3 protein. The sample shows fewer than 200,000 distinct CDR3 sequences, 15% to 20% of them seen only once. The hyperthyroidism was newly diagnosed and had lasted under 2 months; the patients were aged 18 to 65. Source material for PBMCs was less than 12 ml fresh peripheral blood. V lost 2 bases, J lost 7 bases, and 3 bases stayed unmatched. The CDR3 contains 15 residues. Germline V gene data show CDR1 as SGHVS and CDR2 as FQNEAQ. Study-wide findings and caveats: Blood also carried most thyroid clonotypes expanded above 0.001. Model-based prediction identified ophthalmopathy a median 6.5 months prior to its onset.

This clonotype has only a few counts. The antigen is not known. The V call is TRBV7-8, the J call TRBJ1-6; 9 bases fit TRBD1. The sequence came from a woman aged 45-60 years with Graves' hyperthyroidism. Sample: blood. The CDR3 spells CASSLRTGENSPLHF. The CDR3 region has the DNA TGTGCCAGCAGCTTACGGACAGGGGAAAATTCACCCCTCCACTTT.